This T cell receptor beta chain appears in the sequencing data of a study of CD8+ T cells in alopecia areata. This clone was seen a few times. No antigen is known for it. Treatment here: oral pan-JAK inhibitor, 5-10 mg twice daily. CDR3 size: 15 residues. The germline CDR1 and CDR2 sequences are SGDLS and YYNGEE. Deletions cut 6 bases from V and 0 bases from J, with 14 bases between. The study, taken as a whole, reports: Normal skin's resident alphabeta T cells are sequenced alongside lesional scalp T cells. Many expanded lesional clones remained in scalp and blood on tofacitinib. Alopecia totalis/universalis scalp especially showed more expanded CD8+ clones than normal scalp. Whereas mice showed it more clearly, TCR sharing across patients was murkier, possibly because of HLA.

Investigators isolated RNA and reverse transcribed it into cDNA to act as the sequencing template. Clones were read by immunoSEQ multiplex PCR, and TCRdb kept only the in-frame ones, dropping some. The table has over 70,000 clones, roughly 66% seen once. The J gene is TRBJ2-3, the V gene TRBV9; TRBD1 might be the D (6 bases). Material: CD8+ T cells sorted from blood, obtained at week 24, from a patient treated with tofacitinib. The TCR was taken from a human donor with alopecia areata. The CDR3 DNA sequence: TGTGCCAGCAATTTTTTTGGGGGCAGCACAGATACGCAGTATTTT. This translates into CASNFFGGSTDTQYF.